This TCR beta chain was identified in a study of response to subunit inactivated influenza vaccine (dated by TCRdb to the late 2010s). About the investigation overall: Deep quantitative profiling of the T cell receptor repertoire was used in the study to follow responses to a trivalent subunit inactivated influenza vaccine.

Libraries were built with RT-PCR. Sequencing was carried out with an Illumina HiSeq 2500. Using fastp at Q25 and MiXCR, TCRdb reprocessed the public reads and kept productive beta chains. Records with the same CDR3 protein are collapsed into one entry carrying the most frequent genes and DNA. The sample contains approximately 500,000 distinct CDR3 sequences, 14% of them found a single time. The top ten clonotypes cover over 8.5% of the sample. What the study reported, not specific to this receptor: The authors proposed that each seasonal influenza vaccination may bring in only a limited number of new T cells.

Reading the germline V gene (reference sequence) gives CDR1 GTSNPN and CDR2 SVGIG. The germline V end is reduced by 5 bases and the J end by 3 bases; junction bases left unmatched: 7. The CDR3 spans 14 residues, from the cysteine through the phenylalanine. Left in the record is the CDR3 DNA by itself, 42 bases read in frame from the first base. This clonotype has ten or more counts. Its antigen is unknown. Base qualities are not at hand, and no much larger clone is one base apart. The sample was PBMCs from blood, taken about 12 days after vaccination. The sequence links TRBV30 to TRBJ1-5; TRBD1 lines up with 7 middle nucleotides. The sequence was obtained from a man in his fifties who received an inactivated influenza vaccine. Donor details come from another sample of the same person, matched by shared clones. The base sequence is TGTGCCTGGGGCGGGACAGCGAACAATCAGCCCCAGCATTTT. It codes for CAWGGTANNQPQHF.